This T cell receptor beta chain was recovered during a study of shared clonotypes between healthy human individuals. Study results and limitations: The rarefaction results pointed to incomplete sorted-subset sequencing despite large depth. Clonotypes not shared had lower generation probabilities than those common to all four donors.

From germline, CDR1 is MNHEY and CDR2 SMNVEV (reference sequence). The CDR3 runs 16 residues. J gave up 2 bases and V 6 bases, and 12 bases lay outside the gene matches. As concerns this clone: Its antigen remains unknown.

Deep-level settings were used for running the assay. In replicate PCRs of sorted subsets, approximately 210 ng DNA, approximately 28,000 T cell genomes, was used. Sequencing used immunoSEQ multiplex PCR; TCRdb keeps in-frame clones, though not all of them. The profile shows hundreds of thousands of clones, around 74% of them singletons. The chain carries TRBV27 and TRBJ1-1; 7 bases fit TRBD1. Material: memory CD4+ T cells sorted from blood. Subset indicated: CD45RA-negative fraction. This receptor was identified in a woman in her thirties in good health. The CDR3 loop is CASSLTWTGSNTEAFF. The DNA for the CDR3 is TGTGCCAGCAGCCTAACATGGACAGGTTCAAACACTGAAGCTTTCTTT.